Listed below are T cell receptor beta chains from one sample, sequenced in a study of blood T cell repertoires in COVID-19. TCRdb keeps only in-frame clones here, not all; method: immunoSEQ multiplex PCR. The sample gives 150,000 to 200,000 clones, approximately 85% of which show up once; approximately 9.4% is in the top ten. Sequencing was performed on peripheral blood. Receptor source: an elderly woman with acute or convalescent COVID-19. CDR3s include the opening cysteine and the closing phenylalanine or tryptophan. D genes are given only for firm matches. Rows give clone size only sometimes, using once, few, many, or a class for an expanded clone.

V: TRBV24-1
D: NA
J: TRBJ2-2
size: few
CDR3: CATSARGSGQTGELFF
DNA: TGTGCCACCAGCGCGAGGGGTAGCGGCCAGACCGGGGAGCTGTTTTTT

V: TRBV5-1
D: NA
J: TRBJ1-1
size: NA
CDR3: CASSPWGENTEAFF
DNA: TGCGCCAGCAGCCCCTGGGGGGAGAACACTGAAGCTTTCTTT

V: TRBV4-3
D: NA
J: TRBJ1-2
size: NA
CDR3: CASSQEGGGANYGYTF
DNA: TGCGCCAGCAGCCAAGAAGGCGGGGGAGCTAACTATGGCTACACCTTC

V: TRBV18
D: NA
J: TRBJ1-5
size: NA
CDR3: CASSPSGGNQPQHF
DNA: TGTGCCAGCTCACCATCCGGGGGCAATCAGCCCCAGCATTTT

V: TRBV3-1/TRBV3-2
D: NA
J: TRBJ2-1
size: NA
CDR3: CASSQDREVGHPRNEQFF
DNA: TGTGCCAGCAGCCAAGATAGGGAGGTCGGCCACCCGAGGAATGAGCAGTTCTTC

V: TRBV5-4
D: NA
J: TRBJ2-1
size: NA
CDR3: CASSPRSGLYNEQFF
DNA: TGTGCCAGCAGCCCGAGGTCGGGACTGTACAATGAGCAGTTCTTC

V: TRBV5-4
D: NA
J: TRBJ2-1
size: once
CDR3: CASSLAGTLSYNEQFF
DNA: TGTGCCAGCAGCTTGGCCGGGACTCTATCGTACAATGAGCAGTTCTTC

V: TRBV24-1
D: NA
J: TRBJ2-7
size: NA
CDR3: CATSDQWSTRQYF
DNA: TGTGCCACCAGTGACCAATGGTCTACGAGGCAGTACTTC

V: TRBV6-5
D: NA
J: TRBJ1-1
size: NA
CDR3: CASPDPQGLNTEAFF
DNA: TGTGCCAGCCCAGACCCACAGGGACTGAACACTGAAGCTTTCTTT

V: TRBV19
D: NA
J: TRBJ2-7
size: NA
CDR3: CASSEQRGGYEQYF
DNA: TGTGCCAGTAGTGAACAGAGAGGGGGCTACGAGCAGTACTTC

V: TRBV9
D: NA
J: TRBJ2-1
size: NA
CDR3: CASSVGAAGEQFF
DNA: TGTGCCAGCAGCGTAGGGGCTGCAGGTGAGCAGTTCTTC

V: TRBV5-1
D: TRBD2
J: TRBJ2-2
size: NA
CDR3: CASSLVYGSLAGLGELFF
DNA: TGCGCCAGCAGCTTGGTGTACGGGAGTCTAGCGGGGCTCGGGGAGCTGTTTTTT

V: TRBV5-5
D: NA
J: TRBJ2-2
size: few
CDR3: CASSLGAGNTGELFF
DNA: TGTGCCAGCAGCTTGGGCGCAGGGAACACCGGGGAGCTGTTTTTT

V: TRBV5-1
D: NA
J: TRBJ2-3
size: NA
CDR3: CASSFGATTDTQYF
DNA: TGCGCCAGCAGCTTTGGGGCGACCACAGATACGCAGTATTTT

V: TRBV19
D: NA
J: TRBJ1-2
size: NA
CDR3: CASTPGGGSVYGYTF
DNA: TGTGCCAGTACCCCGGGGGGGGGCAGCGTCTATGGCTACACCTTC

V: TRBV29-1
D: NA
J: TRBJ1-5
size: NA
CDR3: CSVEVGEAQPQHF
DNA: TGCAGCGTTGAAGTGGGGGAGGCTCAGCCCCAGCATTTT

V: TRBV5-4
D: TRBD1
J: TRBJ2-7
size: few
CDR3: CASSTGTGEVGEQYF
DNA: TGTGCCAGCAGCACCGGGACAGGGGAGGTGGGTGAGCAGTACTTC

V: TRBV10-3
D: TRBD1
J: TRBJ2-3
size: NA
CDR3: CAISGTVETDTQYF
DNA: TGTGCCATCAGCGGGACAGTCGAGACAGATACGCAGTATTTT

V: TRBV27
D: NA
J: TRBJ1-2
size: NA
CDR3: CASSLSWGYTF
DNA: TGTGCCAGCAGTTTGAGTTGGGGCTACACCTTC

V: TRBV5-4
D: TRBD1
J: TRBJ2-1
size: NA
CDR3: CASSRDRANNEQFF
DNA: TGTGCCAGTTCCCGGGACAGGGCCAACAATGAGCAGTTCTTC

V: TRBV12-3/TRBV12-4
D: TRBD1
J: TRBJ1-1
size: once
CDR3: CASGRTGPGEAFF
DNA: TGTGCCAGCGGCAGGACAGGGCCCGGTGAAGCTTTCTTT

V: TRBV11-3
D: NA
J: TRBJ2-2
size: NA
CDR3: CASSLDIGFRTGELFF
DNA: TGTGCCAGCAGCTTAGATATCGGGTTTCGCACCGGGGAGCTGTTTTTT